This entry is about one T cell receptor beta chain. The sample originates from a study of T cell changes during pregnancy in multiple sclerosis. Some clones are missing from TCRdb's copy, which holds only in-frame ones; the method was immunoSEQ multiplex PCR. The sample lists under 80,000 clones; roughly 90% were seen once. Germline CDR1 and CDR2: KGHSH and LQKENI. The CDR3 covers 15 residues. Trimming removed 3 bases at V and 0 bases at J, with 12 bases between. The sequence was collected from a female donor in good health, enrolled as a control in a pregnancy study. This chain uses TRBV18 with TRBJ2-7, with unresolved D. Sequences were derived from peripheral blood, sampled after pregnancy. CDR3 bases: TGTGCCAGCTCACCCCCAGTAACCAGCTCCTACGAGCAGTACTTC. It yields the protein CASSPPVTSSYEQYF.